This entry features one T cell receptor beta chain sequence. This sample was taken from a study of blood T cell repertoires in COVID-19. Study information: Whether acute or convalescent, the COVID-19 samples came from the United States, Italy and Spain.

V was clipped by 5 bases and J by 2 bases, with 7 bases between them. The CDR3 is 13 amino acids. Germline CDR1 reads MNHEY; CDR2 reads SVGAGI. Produced via immunoSEQ multiplex PCR; TCRdb's table is partial and in-frame only. This table has approximately 44,000 clones, approximately 82% appearing once. This clonotype originated in a human donor in a cohort sampled during active COVID-19. Material: peripheral blood. V usage is TRBV6-5 and J usage is TRBJ2-1; no reliable D call. DNA for the CDR3: TGTGCCAGCAGTCCTTGGCCCTACAATGAGCAGTTCTTC. Amino acid sequence: CASSPWPYNEQFF.